These T cell receptor beta chains were read from a single sample in a study of blood T cells in healthy people across ages. TCRdb ran MiXCR on the 5' RACE reads and lists one entry per CDR3 protein. The sample lists 1.5 million or so distinct CDR3 sequences, 42% occurring once. Sequencing was performed on blood. The origin of the receptors is a woman younger than 30 in good health. Each CDR3 is given with its conserved first and last residue. Fields, in order: V gene, J gene, clone size, D gene, CDR3 DNA, CDR3 protein. D genes are given only for firm matches. Size values are once, few and many counts, or a class for expanded clones, and some rows have none.

V: TRBV11-2; J: TRBJ1-2; size: NA; D: NA; DNA: TGTGCCAGCAGCTTAACACGTCTCGGGGCCGGGTACTATGGCTACACCTTC; CDR3: CASSLTRLGAGYYGYTF
V: TRBV20-1; J: TRBJ2-1; size: few; D: TRBD2; DNA: TGCAGTGCTAGAGATCGGACTAGCGGCGGTCGTGAGCAGTTCTTC; CDR3: CSARDRTSGGREQFF
V: TRBV7-8; J: TRBJ2-4; size: NA; D: TRBD2; DNA: TGTGCCAGCAGCACCTCGACTGGGACTAGCGGATCCGGAATAGCCAAAAACATTCAGTACTTC; CDR3: CASSTSTGTSGSGIAKNIQYF
V: TRBV6-2/TRBV6-3; J: TRBJ1-5; size: few; D: NA; DNA: TGTGCCAGCAGTCACCGAGGGCAGGTTAATCAGCCCCAGCATTTT; CDR3: CASSHRGQVNQPQHF
V: TRBV9; J: TRBJ2-3; size: NA; D: NA; DNA: TGTGCCAGCAGCTCCATGGTCGGGACCGCTGTGGATACGCAGTATTTT; CDR3: CASSSMVGTAVDTQYF
V: TRBV4-2; J: TRBJ1-1; size: few; D: NA; DNA: TGTGCCAGCAGCCAAGAGGTGGGGGCAGGGACTGAAGCTTTCTTT; CDR3: CASSQEVGAGTEAFF
V: TRBV6-1; J: TRBJ2-3; size: NA; D: NA; DNA: TGTGCCAGCAGTGAAAGATCTACAAGACTAACCATTACCTACACAGATACGCAGTATTTT; CDR3: CASSERSTRLTITYTDTQYF
V: TRBV3-1; J: TRBJ1-2; size: NA; D: NA; DNA: TGTGCCAGCAGCCAAGACCCGACAGGATCCAACTATGGCTACACCTTC; CDR3: CASSQDPTGSNYGYTF
V: TRBV7-8; J: TRBJ2-7; size: NA; D: NA; DNA: TGTGCCAGCAGCCTGGTCAGGGGCGCGCTAAACGAGCAGTACTTC; CDR3: CASSLVRGALNEQYF
V: TRBV5-6; J: TRBJ2-3; size: many; D: TRBD2; DNA: TGTGCCAGCAGCTTGAGACTAGCGGGAAGTACGCAGTATTTT; CDR3: CASSLRLAGSTQYF
V: TRBV20-1; J: TRBJ2-4; size: NA; D: TRBD2; DNA: TGCAGTGCTTCCCCTAGCGGGGGGGCACTCATTCAGTACTTC; CDR3: CSASPSGGALIQYF
V: TRBV6-1; J: TRBJ2-1; size: NA; D: NA; DNA: TGTGCCAGCAGTGAAGTTGGGGGGTGGTCCTACAATGAGCAGTTCTTC; CDR3: CASSEVGGWSYNEQFF
V: TRBV29-1; J: TRBJ1-2; size: few; D: NA; DNA: TGCAGCGTTGAAGATCGGGGGGTGGTCTATGGCTACACCTTC; CDR3: CSVEDRGVVYGYTF
V: TRBV27; J: TRBJ1-4; size: NA; D: NA; DNA: TGTGCCAGCAAATGCGCCGTGGGGGTCCTCGACACCCGGGCGAAGTGCACTAAACTGTTTTTT; CDR3: CASKCAVGVLDTRAKCTKLFF
V: TRBV21-1; J: TRBJ1-5; size: few; D: NA; DNA: TGTGCCAGCAGCCCCTTTTGTGGGGATCAGCCCCAGCATTTT; CDR3: CASSPFCGDQPQHF
V: TRBV6-1; J: TRBJ2-1; size: few; D: TRBD1; DNA: TGTGCCACCTTGGACAGGGCATTTAGCTCCTACAATGAGCAGTTCTTC; CDR3: CATLDRAFSSYNEQFF
V: TRBV4-2; J: TRBJ2-3; size: NA; D: NA; DNA: TGTGCCAGCAGCCAAGATTCCGGTCAGGCAGATACGCAGTATTTT; CDR3: CASSQDSGQADTQYF
V: TRBV10-3; J: TRBJ2-1; size: many; D: NA; DNA: TGTGCCATCAGTGAGGGGGATGAGCAGTTCTTC; CDR3: CAISEGDEQFF
V: TRBV20-1; J: TRBJ1-3; size: once; D: NA; DNA: TGCAGTGCTAGACAGCGGAACACCATATATTTT; CDR3: CSARQRNTIYF
V: TRBV4-1; J: TRBJ2-7; size: NA; D: NA; DNA: TGCGCCAGCAGCCAAGAGCCAGGGCCCTTGGCCGAGCAGTACTTC; CDR3: CASSQEPGPLAEQYF
V: TRBV11-1; J: TRBJ2-6; size: NA; D: NA; DNA: TGTGCCAGCAGCTTACCTCCCCTACAGGCCTCTGGGGCCAACGTCCTGACTTTC; CDR3: CASSLPPLQASGANVLTF
V: TRBV7-9; J: TRBJ2-1; size: NA; D: TRBD1; DNA: TGTGCCAGCACCGGGACAGGAAGCAATGAGCAGTTCTTC; CDR3: CASTGTGSNEQFF
V: TRBV7-9; J: TRBJ2-7; size: NA; D: TRBD2; DNA: TGTGCCAGCAGCTCATTCCTCGGGACTAGCGGGAGCGTCGAGCAGTACTTC; CDR3: CASSSFLGTSGSVEQYF